This entry lists 14 T cell receptor beta chains sequenced from one sample in a study of long-term antiretroviral therapy in people with HIV. A v3.0 immunoSEQ assay was performed at survey level. TCRdb's copy holds only in-frame clones and misses some; the assay was immunoSEQ multiplex PCR. The sample carries 23,000 or so clones, around 81% recorded once. Sequenced material: unsorted PBMCs, taken 0.1 years before starting antiretroviral therapy. These receptors were obtained from a man aged 35 to 55 with HIV.

This clone was seen once. The chain joins TRBV5-4 to TRBJ1-6, with D possibly TRBD1 on 5 matching bases. The V and J ends lost 0 bases and 7 bases respectively, with 14 bases between them. CDR3 length: 16 amino acids. The germline V gene encodes CDR1 SGHNT and CDR2 YYREEE (reference sequence). This CDR3 is CASSLGPVGQNSPLHF. CDR3 in DNA: TGTGCCAGCAGCTTGGGTCCCGTGGGGCAAAATTCACCCCTCCACTTT.

This clone was counted only a few times. The genes are TRBV6-6 and TRBJ2-3; 8 bases fit TRBD1. CDR1 and CDR2 (germline): MNHNY, SVGAGI (reference sequence). CDR3 length equals 16 residues. The V and J ends lost 0 bases and 6 bases, in that order; junction bases with no gene match: 8. CDR3: CASSYSNPDRGDTQYF. In DNA, the CDR3 is TGTGCCAGCAGTTACTCCAACCCCGACAGGGGCGATACGCAGTATTTT.

The chain recombines TRBV18 with TRBJ1-2, with D tentatively TRBD1 (5 bases). V shed 2 bases and J shed 7 bases, with 11 bases lying between them. This CDR3 spans 13 amino acids. Germline-derived CDR1 and CDR2 are KGHSH and LQKENI. For the CDR3, the DNA is TGTGCCAGCTCACCATTCGCAGGGTTTGGCTACACCTTC. It yields the protein CASSPFAGFGYTF.

The chain uses TRBV15 and TRBJ2-3; no reliable D call. The CDR3 spans 16 residues. CDR1 and CDR2 from the germline V gene are LNHNV and YYDKDF (reference sequence). The V gene lost 1 base and the J gene lost 2 bases, with 13 bases spanning the gap. The CDR3 protein is CATSRGSVGTTDTQYF. CDR3 nucleotide sequence: TGTGCCACCAGCAGAGGGTCGGTGGGAACCACAGATACGCAGTATTTT.

This clone came up a few times. CDR3 amino acids: CASSPIWPYEQYF. The CDR3 bases are TGTGCCAGCAGTCCTATTTGGCCCTACGAGCAGTACTTC. This rearrangement joins TRBV28 to TRBJ2-7; the D is unclear. Germline lookup yields CDR1 MDHEN and CDR2 SYDVKM. The V end was cut by 5 bases, the J end by 2 bases, with 10 bases between. CDR3 size: 13 residues. Complete variable domain (other parts from reference TRBV28 and TRBJ2-7): DVKVTQSSRYLVKRTGEKVFLECVQDMDHENMFWYRQDPGLGLRLIYFSYDVKMKEKGDIPEGYSVSREKKERFSLILESASTNQTSMYLCASSPIWPYEQYFGPGTRLTVT.

V gene TRBV4-2 combines with J gene TRBJ2-3, with a tentative D call TRBD2 (6 bases). There are 16 residues in the CDR3. CDR1 is LGHNA, CDR2 YNFKEQ, per germline. Trimming took 0 bases from V and 1 from J, leaving 11 bases between them. The CDR3 is CASSQDRDFRTDTQYF. CDR3 nucleotide sequence: TGTGCCAGCAGCCAAGATCGGGACTTCCGCACAGATACGCAGTATTTT.

This clone has a handful of counts. The V call is TRBV5-1, the J call TRBJ2-1; D is perhaps TRBD1 or TRBD2 (5 bases each). V lost 1 base, J lost 2 bases, and 10 bases lay in between. Looked up from germline, CDR1 is SGHRS and CDR2 is YFSETQ. The length of the CDR3 is 15 residues. The CDR3 here is CASSLWDPAYNEQFF. In DNA, the CDR3 is TGCGCCAGCAGCTTGTGGGACCCTGCCTACAATGAGCAGTTCTTC. The full variable domain, completed using reference TRBV5-1 and TRBJ2-1, is KAGVTQTPRYLIKTRGQQVTLSCSPISGHRSVSWYQQTPGQGLQFLFEYFSETQRNKGNFPGRFSGRQFSNSRSEMNVSTLELGDSALYLCASSLWDPAYNEQFFGPGTRLTVL.

This clone was seen a few times. The chain recombines TRBV6-1 with TRBJ2-7; the D gene is possibly TRBD1 (6 bases). CDR3 length equals 13 residues. Germline V gives CDR1 MNHNS, CDR2 SASEGT. V was shortened by 6 bases and J by 2 bases, with 11 bases between the two germline ends. The CDR3 loop is CASRSQGTYEQYF. CDR3 nucleotides: TGTGCCAGCAGGTCTCAGGGGACCTACGAGCAGTACTTC.

The chain combines TRBV5-1 with TRBJ2-5; 9 positions agree with TRBD2. Germline V gene data show CDR1 as SGHRS and CDR2 as YFSETQ. CDR3 length: 16 amino acids. V shed 0 bases and J 5 bases; nucleotides not matched to a gene: 8. CDR3 sequence: CASSLAASGDRETQYF. For the CDR3, the DNA is TGCGCCAGCAGCTTGGCGGCTAGCGGGGATCGGGAGACCCAGTACTTC.

This rearrangement joins TRBV5-6 to TRBJ2-7; TRBD1 agrees at 9 bases. After removal of 6 bases from V and 2 bases from J, the junction contained 9 bases not matched to a gene. The CDR3 has 15 amino acids. CDR1 is SGHDT and CDR2 is YYEEEE in the germline V gene. The CDR3 coding sequence is TGTGCCAGCACCTGGGGACAGGGCTTTACCTACGAGCAGTACTTC. Translating it yields CASTWGQGFTYEQYF.

The chain recombines TRBV5-6 with TRBJ1-5; D is possibly TRBD1 (5 bases). V shed 4 bases and J shed 0 bases, with 11 bases lying between them. The germline gives CDR1 SGHDT, CDR2 YYEEEE. The CDR3 consists of 15 residues. The CDR3 is CASSRGRISNQPQHF. CDR3 DNA sequence: TGTGCCAGCAGCCGGGGACGGATTAGCAATCAGCCCCAGCATTTT.

This clone was seen only a few times. The V and J genes are TRBV7-6 and TRBJ1-6; D unclear. Germline loops: CDR1 SGHVS, CDR2 FNYEAQ. Deletions cut 0 bases from V and 4 bases from J, with 4 bases between. The CDR3 length is 14 residues. Written as DNA, the CDR3 is TGTGCCAGCAGCTTAGCCGATTATAATTCACCCCTCCACTTT. It codes for CASSLADYNSPLHF. Supplemented by reference TRBV7-6 and TRBJ1-6, the full variable domain reads GAGVSQSPRYKVTKRGQDVALRCDPISGHVSLYWYRQALGQGPEFLTYFNYEAQQDKSGLPNDRFSAERPEGSISTLTIQRTEQRDSAMYRCASSLADYNSPLHFGNGTRLTVT.

The rearrangement joins TRBV9 to TRBJ1-6, with a possible D match to TRBD1 (5 bases). Germline lookup yields CDR1 SGDLS and CDR2 YYNGEE. This CDR3 has 15 amino acids. Trimming took 0 bases from V and 7 from J, leaving 11 bases between them. The CDR3 sequence: CASSVDSGWNSPLHF. CDR3 coding DNA: TGTGCCAGCAGCGTAGATTCAGGGTGGAATTCACCCCTCCACTTT.

The chain uses TRBV7-2 and TRBJ2-2; 8 nucleotides line up with TRBD1. With 8 bases clipped from V and 0 bases from J, the junction kept 2 bases outside the gene matches. The CDR3 extends over 14 amino acids. CDR1 SGHTA and CDR2 FQGNSA come from the germline V gene. The CDR3 sequence: CASLTGANTGELFF. In DNA form, the CDR3 reads TGTGCCAGCTTGACAGGGGCGAACACCGGGGAGCTGTTTTTT.